This T cell receptor beta chain was retrieved from a study of CD8 T cells in Susac syndrome (dated by TCRdb to about 2019). Regarding the research as a whole: Repertoire sequencing was used to test whether CD8+ T cell activation and differentiation in Susac syndrome was antigen driven.

The paper as a whole reports these results and caveats: The TCR sequencing and HLA analysis was acknowledged to have included a relatively small number of individuals.

With regard to this clonotype: This receptor's antigen is unknown. Base-call qualities are not available, and no considerably larger clone is one nucleotide away.

Peripheral blood CD8+ and CD4+ T cells from healthy donors, Susac syndrome patients and multiple sclerosis patients were profiled by high-throughput TCR beta sequencing. The multiple sclerosis controls were treatment-naive patients who had stable or active relapsing-remitting disease and met the revised McDonald criteria. Bulk CD8+ and CD4+ T cells were purified by magnetic negative isolation, whereas CD8+ TEMRA cells were enriched by FACS. Blood was drawn into EDTA tubes, processed within 24 hours, and PBMCs were isolated by density gradient centrifugation. PBMCs destined for TCR sequencing were cryopreserved in liquid nitrogen and later thawed in a 37 °C water bath. The sorted or isolated CD4+, CD8+ and CD8+ TEMRA cells reached a purity of at least 90%. RNA was extracted using the RNeasy kit, and about 0.45 to 1 ug of the RNA was reverse transcribed with random hexamers. TCR beta CDR3 regions were amplified with the immunoSEQ multiplex PCR assay covering 54 Vbeta and 13 Jbeta segments. PCR amplification bias was corrected using a synthetic template baseline for primer optimization and computational correction. Per the source publication's procedure: Reads were assigned to V, D and J genes according to IMGT and analyzed in immunoSEQ Analyzer, with only productive sequences retained. Clonality was computed as one minus Shannon entropy normalized by log2 of the number of productive unique sequences. For each patient and control, public and private clones were evaluated within the 100 most prevalent clones. A clone was defined as Susac-specific if it was absent from the healthy and MS cohorts, from 950 to 1,300 published viral clones and from other ImmuneACCESS disease sequences. TCRdb trimmed the raw reads at Q25, called clones with MiXCR and kept productive beta chains. Identical CDR3 proteins give one entry, which carries the most common genes and DNA. The V and J calls reflect TCRdb's pipeline rather than the authors' work. The sample data list around 200,000 distinct CDR3 sequences, and about 94% of these were observed just once. The top ten clones comprise more than 0.09% of the sample.

The specimen sequenced was CD4+ T cells from PBMCs. The sequence came from a human donor with multiple sclerosis.

The DNA reads TGTGCCAGCAGTGACAATGTAAATCAGCCCCAGCATTTT. This codes for CASSDNVNQPQHF. The rearrangement joined TRBV2 to TRBJ1-5, with an unclear D gene assignment. Between the V and J ends, shortened by 3 bases and 4 bases respectively, the junction contains 7 bases. The germline V gene sets CDR1 to SNHLY and CDR2 to FYNNEI. Including cysteine and phenylalanine, the CDR3 has 13 amino acids. Only CDR3 DNA remains: 39 bases, in frame from the first base.